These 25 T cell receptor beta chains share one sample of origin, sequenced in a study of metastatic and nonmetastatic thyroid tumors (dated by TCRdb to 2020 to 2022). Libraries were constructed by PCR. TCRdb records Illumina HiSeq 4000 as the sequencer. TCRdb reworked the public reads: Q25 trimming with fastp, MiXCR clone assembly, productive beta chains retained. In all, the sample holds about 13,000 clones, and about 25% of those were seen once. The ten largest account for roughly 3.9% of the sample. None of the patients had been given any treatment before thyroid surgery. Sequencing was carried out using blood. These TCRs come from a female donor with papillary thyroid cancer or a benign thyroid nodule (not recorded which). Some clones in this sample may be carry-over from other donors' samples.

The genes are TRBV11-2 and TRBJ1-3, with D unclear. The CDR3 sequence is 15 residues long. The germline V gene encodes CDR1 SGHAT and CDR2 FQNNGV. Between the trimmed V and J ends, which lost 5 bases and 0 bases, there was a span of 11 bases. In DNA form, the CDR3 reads TGTGCCAGCAGCCCAAGAATTACCTCTGGAAACACCATATATTTT. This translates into CASSPRITSGNTIYF.

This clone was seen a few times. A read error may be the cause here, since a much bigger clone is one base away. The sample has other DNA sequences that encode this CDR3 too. CDR3 region: CASSILGVRGTGELFF. The CDR3 DNA sequence: TGTGCCAGTAGTATCCTGGGAGTTCGGGGCACCGGGGAGCTGTTTTTT. The rearrangement links TRBV19 to TRBJ2-2; possible D gene TRBD2, 5 bases. V gave up 3 bases and J gave up 4 bases, with 15 bases separating them. The CDR3 is made up of 16 amino acids. Germline values: CDR1 LNHDA, CDR2 SQIVND (reference sequence). The full variable domain, rest sourced from reference TRBV19 and TRBJ2-2, is DGGITQSPKYLFRKEGQNVTLSCEQNLNHDAMYWYRQDPGQGLRLIYYSQIVNDFQKGDIAEGYSVSREKKESFPLTVTSAQKNPTAFYLCASSILGVRGTGELFFGEGSRLTVL.

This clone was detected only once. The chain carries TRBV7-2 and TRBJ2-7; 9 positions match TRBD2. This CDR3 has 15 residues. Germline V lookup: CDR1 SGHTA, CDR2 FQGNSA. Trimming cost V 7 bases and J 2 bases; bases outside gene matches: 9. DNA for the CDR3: TGTGCCAGCACCCTACTAGCGGGTATTACCTACGAGCAGTACTTC. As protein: CASTLLAGITYEQYF.

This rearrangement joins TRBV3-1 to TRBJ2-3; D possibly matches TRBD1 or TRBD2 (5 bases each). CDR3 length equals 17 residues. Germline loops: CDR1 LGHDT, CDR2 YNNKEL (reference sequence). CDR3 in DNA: TGTGCAAGCTGCCAAGAATGGTCGGGGCCAGGGACAGATACGCAGTATTTT. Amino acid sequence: CASCQEWSGPGTDTQYF.

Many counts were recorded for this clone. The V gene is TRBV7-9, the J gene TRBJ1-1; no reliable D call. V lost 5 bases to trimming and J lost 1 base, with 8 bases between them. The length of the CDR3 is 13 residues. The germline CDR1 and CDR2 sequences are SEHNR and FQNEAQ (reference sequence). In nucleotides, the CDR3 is TGTGCCAGCAGCATGGCGGGGAACACTGAAGCTTTCTTT. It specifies CASSMAGNTEAFF. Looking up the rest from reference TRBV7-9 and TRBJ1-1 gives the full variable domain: DTGVSQNPRHKITKRGQNVTFRCDPISEHNRLYWYRQTLGQGPEFLTYFQNEAQLEKSRLLSDRFSAERPKGSFSTLEIQRTEQGDSAMYLCASSMAGNTEAFFGQGTRLTVV.

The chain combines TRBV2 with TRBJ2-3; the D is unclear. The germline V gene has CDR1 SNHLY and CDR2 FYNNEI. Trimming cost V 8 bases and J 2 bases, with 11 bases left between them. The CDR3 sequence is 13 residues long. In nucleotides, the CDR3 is TGTGCCAGCGGTGGGTGGGACACAGATACGCAGTATTTT. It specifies CASGGWDTDTQYF.

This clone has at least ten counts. CDR3 nucleotide sequence: TGTGCCACCGGTTCTCCCGTAGCGGGAGGGGATACGCAGTATTTT. It codes for CATGSPVAGGDTQYF. The rearrangement uses TRBV24-1 and TRBJ2-3, with 11 positions matching TRBD2. J gave up 6 bases and V 9 bases, and 10 bases lay outside the gene matches. The germline CDR1 and CDR2 sequences are KGHDR and SFDVKD. The CDR3 contains 15 residues.

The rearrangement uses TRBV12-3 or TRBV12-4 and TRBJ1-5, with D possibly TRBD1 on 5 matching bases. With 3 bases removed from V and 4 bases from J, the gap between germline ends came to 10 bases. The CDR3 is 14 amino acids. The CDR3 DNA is TGTGCCAGCAGTTTTCAGGGCGGGAATCAGCCCCAGCATTTT. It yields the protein CASSFQGGNQPQHF.

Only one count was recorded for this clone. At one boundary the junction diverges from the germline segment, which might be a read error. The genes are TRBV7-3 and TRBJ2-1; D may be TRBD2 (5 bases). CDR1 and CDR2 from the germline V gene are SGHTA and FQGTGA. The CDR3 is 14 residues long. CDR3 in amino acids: CASSLPPDYNEQFF. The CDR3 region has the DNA TGTGCCAGCAGCTTACCTCCAGACTACAATGAACAGTTCTTC.

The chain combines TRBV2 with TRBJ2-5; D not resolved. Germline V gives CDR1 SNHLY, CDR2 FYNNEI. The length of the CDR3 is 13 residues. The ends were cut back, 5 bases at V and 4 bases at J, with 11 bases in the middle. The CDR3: CASSQLDVETQYF. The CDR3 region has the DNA TGTGCCAGCAGTCAGTTGGATGTAGAGACCCAGTACTTC.

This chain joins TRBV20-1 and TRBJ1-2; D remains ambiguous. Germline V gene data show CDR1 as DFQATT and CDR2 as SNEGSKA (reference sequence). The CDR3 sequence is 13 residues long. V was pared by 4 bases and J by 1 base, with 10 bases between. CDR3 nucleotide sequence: TGCAGTGCTAAGGCCGGGCTTAACTATGGCTACACCTTC. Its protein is CSAKAGLNYGYTF.

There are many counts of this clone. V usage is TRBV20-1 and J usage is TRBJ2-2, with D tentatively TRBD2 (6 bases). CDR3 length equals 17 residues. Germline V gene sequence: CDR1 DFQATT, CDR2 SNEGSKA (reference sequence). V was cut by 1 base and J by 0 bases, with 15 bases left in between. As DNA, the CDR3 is TGCAGTGCTAGAGCAGTTCGGGAGACCGCGAACACCGGGGAGCTGTTTTTT. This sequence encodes CSARAVRETANTGELFF.

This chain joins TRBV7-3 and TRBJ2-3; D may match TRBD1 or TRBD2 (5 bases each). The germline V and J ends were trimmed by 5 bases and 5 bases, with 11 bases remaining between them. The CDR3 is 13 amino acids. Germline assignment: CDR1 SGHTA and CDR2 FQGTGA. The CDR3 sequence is CASSQGRGDTQYF. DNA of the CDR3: TGTGCCAGCAGCCAGGGACGGGGAGATACGCAGTATTTT.

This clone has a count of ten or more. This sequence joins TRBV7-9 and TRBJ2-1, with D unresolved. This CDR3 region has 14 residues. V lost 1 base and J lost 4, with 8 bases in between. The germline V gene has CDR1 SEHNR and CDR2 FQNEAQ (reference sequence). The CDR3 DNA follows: TGTGCCAGCAGCTTAGAGGTCAGTTACAATGAGCAGTTCTTC. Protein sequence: CASSLEVSYNEQFF.

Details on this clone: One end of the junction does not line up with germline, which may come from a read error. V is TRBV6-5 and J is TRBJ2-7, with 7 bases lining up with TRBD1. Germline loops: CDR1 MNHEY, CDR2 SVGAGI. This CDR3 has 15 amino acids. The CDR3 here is CASSYAGTVSGEHYF. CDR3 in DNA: TGTGCCAGCAGTTACGCCGGGACAGTAAGTGGCGAGCATTACTTC.

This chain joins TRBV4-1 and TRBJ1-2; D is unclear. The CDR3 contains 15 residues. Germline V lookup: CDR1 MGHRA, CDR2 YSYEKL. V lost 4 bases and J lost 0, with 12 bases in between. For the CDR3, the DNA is TGCGCCAGCAGCCCCCGACCAGAATCTAACTATGGCTACACCTTC. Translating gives CASSPRPESNYGYTF.

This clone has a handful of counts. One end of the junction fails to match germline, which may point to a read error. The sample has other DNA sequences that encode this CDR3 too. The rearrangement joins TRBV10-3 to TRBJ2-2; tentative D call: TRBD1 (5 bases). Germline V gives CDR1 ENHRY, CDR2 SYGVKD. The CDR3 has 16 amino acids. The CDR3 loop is CAISEEAGLHTGELFF. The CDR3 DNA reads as TGTGCCATCAGTGAGGAGGCAGGGCTACACACAGGGGAGCTGTTTTTT.

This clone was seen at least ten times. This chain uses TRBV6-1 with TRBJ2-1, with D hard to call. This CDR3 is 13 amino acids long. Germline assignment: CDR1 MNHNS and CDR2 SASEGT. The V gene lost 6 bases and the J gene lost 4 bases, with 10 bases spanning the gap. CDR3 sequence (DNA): TGTGCCAGCAGACAACTACAGTACAATGAGCAGTTCTTC. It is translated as CASRQLQYNEQFF.

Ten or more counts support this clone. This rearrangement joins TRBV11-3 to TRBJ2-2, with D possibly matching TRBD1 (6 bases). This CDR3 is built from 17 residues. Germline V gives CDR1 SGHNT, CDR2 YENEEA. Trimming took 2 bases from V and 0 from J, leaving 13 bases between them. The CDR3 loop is CASSLSQGPTNTGELFF. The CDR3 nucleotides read TGTGCCAGCAGCTTATCCCAGGGGCCAACGAACACCGGGGAGCTGTTTTTT.

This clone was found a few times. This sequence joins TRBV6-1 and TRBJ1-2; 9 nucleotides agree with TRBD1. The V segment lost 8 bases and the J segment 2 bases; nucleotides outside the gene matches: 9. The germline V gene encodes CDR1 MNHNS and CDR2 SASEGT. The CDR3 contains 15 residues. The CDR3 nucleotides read TGTGCCAGCCGGGGACTACAGGGGGCCAACTATGGCTACACCTTC. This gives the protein CASRGLQGANYGYTF.

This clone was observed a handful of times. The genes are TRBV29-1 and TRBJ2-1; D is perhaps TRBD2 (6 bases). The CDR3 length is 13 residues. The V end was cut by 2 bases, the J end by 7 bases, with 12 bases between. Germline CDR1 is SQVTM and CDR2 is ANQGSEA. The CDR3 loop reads CSVEHTAGNEQFF. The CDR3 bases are TGCAGCGTTGAACACACGGCGGGGAATGAGCAGTTCTTC.

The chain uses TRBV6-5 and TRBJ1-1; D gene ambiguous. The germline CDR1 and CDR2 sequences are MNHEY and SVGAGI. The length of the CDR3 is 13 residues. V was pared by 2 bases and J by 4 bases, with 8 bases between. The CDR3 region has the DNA TGTGCCAGCAGTTACGGAGGCGGCACTGAAGCTTTCTTT. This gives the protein CASSYGGGTEAFF.

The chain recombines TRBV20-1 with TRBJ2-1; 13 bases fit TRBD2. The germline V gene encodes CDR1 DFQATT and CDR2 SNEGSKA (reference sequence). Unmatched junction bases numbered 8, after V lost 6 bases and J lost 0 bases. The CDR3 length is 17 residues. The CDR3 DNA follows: TGCAGTGCCCGGACTAGCGGGGGAACAAACTCCTACAATGAGCAGTTCTTC. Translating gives CSARTSGGTNSYNEQFF.

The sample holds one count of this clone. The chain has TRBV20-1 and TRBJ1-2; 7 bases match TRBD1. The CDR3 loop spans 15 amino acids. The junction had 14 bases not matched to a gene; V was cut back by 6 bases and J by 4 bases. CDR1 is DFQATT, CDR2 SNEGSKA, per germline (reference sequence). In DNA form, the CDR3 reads TGCAGTGCACCCCCAAGCGGACAGGCGACCTATGGCTACACCTTC. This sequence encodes CSAPPSGQATYGYTF.

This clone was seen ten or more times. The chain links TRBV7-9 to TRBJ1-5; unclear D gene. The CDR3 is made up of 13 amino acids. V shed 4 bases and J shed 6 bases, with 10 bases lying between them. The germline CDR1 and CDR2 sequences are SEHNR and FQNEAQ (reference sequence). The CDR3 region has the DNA TGTGCCAGCAGCTCCGACGAGGGTCAGCCCCAGCATTTT. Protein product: CASSSDEGQPQHF.